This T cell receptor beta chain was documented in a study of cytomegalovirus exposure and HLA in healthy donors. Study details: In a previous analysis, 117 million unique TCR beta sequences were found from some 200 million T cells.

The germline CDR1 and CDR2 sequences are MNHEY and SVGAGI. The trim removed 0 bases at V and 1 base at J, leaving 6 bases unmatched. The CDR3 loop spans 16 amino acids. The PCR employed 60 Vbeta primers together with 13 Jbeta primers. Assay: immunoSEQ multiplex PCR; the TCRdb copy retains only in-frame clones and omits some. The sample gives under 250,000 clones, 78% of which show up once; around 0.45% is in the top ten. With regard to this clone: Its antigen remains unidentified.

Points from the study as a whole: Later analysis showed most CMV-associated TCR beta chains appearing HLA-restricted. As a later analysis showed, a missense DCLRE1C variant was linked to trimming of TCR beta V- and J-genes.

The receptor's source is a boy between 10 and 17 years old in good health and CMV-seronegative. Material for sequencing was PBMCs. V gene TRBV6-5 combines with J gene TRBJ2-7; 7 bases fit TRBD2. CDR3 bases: TGTGCCAGCAGTTACTCCCGGCGGGAGTTTTCCTACGAGCAGTACTTC. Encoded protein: CASSYSRREFSYEQYF.